Here is one T cell receptor beta chain with its context. The specificity of this receptor is unknown. The input lacks base qualities; no much larger clone sits a single base away. This entry belongs to a study of control samples from healthy donors and cancer patients (dated by TCRdb to about 2020). The library came from the immunoSEQ multiplex PCR assay. Imported from immuneACCESS, the table was reduced by TCRdb to in-frame sequences with V and J called. These copies leave out some clones; in studies compared against another copy, an unresolved V gene accounts for under half, and the cause of the remainder is not known. The sample data list under 450,000 clones, and around 90% of these were observed just once. The ten largest clones capture around 6.4% of the sample. V drops 1 base and J drops 5 bases, leaving 15 bases in between. The CDR3 covers 15 residues, taking in both the cysteine and the phenylalanine. CDR3 DNA only is kept here, 45 bases in frame from base 1. Via the germline V gene, CDR1 is SGHRS and CDR2 YFSETQ.

The source material was PBMCs. This receptor chain uses TRBV5-1 and TRBJ1-1; the D segment could be TRBD1, given 5 matching bases. The TCR originated in a man aged 35-49 years with head and neck cancer. The bases read TGCGCCAGCAGCTTGTTACAAGGGACCCGAACTGAAGCTTTCTTT. It is translated as CASSLLQGTRTEAFF.